This TCR beta chain was identified in a study of blood T cell repertoires in COVID-19. Germline assignment: CDR1 MNHEY and CDR2 SMNVEV (reference sequence). The CDR3 runs to 16 residues. Trimming at V came to 3 bases and at J to 4 bases, leaving 6 bases not matched to a gene. Method: immunoSEQ multiplex PCR; TCRdb's copy keeps in-frame clones and lacks some. Of 200,000 or so clones listed, about 84% are singletons. This clonotype originated in a woman between 25 and 40 years old with acute or convalescent COVID-19. The sample was peripheral blood. V is TRBV27 and J is TRBJ1-5, with 10 nucleotides matching TRBD1. As DNA, the CDR3 is TGTGCCAGCAGTTTGGGGACAGGGGAGTGGAATCAGCCCCAGCATTTT. Translation gives CASSLGTGEWNQPQHF.